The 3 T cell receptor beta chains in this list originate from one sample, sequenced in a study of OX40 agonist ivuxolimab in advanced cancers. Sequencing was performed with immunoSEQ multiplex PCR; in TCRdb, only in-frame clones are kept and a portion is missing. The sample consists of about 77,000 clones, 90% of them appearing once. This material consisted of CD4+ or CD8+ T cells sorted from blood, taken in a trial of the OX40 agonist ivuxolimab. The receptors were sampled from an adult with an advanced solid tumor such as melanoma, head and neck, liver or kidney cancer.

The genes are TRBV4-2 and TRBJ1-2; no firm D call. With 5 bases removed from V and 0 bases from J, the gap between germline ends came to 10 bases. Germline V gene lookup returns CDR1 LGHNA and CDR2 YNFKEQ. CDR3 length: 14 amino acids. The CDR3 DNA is TGTGCCAGCAGCTTGGGTCGAGCTAACTATGGCTACACCTTC. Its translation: CASSLGRANYGYTF.

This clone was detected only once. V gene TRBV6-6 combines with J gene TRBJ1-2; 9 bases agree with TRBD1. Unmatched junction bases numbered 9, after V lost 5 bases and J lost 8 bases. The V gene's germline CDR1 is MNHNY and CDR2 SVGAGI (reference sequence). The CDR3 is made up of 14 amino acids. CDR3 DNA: TGTGCCAGCAGTGGAGATGGACAGGGGAGAGGCTACACCTTC. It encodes CASSGDGQGRGYTF.

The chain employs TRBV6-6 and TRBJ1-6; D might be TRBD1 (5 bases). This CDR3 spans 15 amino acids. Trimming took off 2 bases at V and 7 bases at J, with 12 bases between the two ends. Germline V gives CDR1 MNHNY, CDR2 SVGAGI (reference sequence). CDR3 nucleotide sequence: TGTGCCAGCAGTTACCCAGGGACCGACAATTCACCCCTCCACTTT. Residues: CASSYPGTDNSPLHF.